This passage covers 15 T cell receptor beta chains from one sample sequenced in a study of blood T cell repertoires in COVID-19. Sequencing was performed with immunoSEQ multiplex PCR; in TCRdb, only in-frame clones are kept and a portion is missing. The sample contains around 60,000 clones, 55% to 80% of which appear only once. Sequencing input: peripheral blood. The receptors here all came from a woman in her seventies with COVID-19, enrolled during active disease.

The V and J genes are TRBV4-2 and TRBJ1-2, with D possibly TRBD1 on 5 matching bases. Trimming shortened V by 1 base and J by 1 base, and 13 bases separated the two germline ends. This CDR3 is 16 amino acids long. Germline CDR1 is LGHNA and CDR2 is YNFKEQ. CDR3 protein: CASSQGGAGLNYGYTF. As DNA, the CDR3 is TGTGCCAGCAGCCAAGGGGGTGCGGGGCTTAACTATGGCTACACCTTC.

This clone was detected only once. V usage is TRBV11-3 and J usage is TRBJ2-3, with D possibly matching TRBD2 (6 bases). The ends were cut back, 3 bases at V and 1 base at J, with 8 bases in the middle. Germline CDR1 and CDR2: SGHNT and YENEEA. The CDR3 runs to 14 residues. The CDR3 DNA sequence: TGTGCCAGCAGCTTGGAGCGGGGCACAGATACGCAGTATTTT. This sequence encodes CASSLERGTDTQYF.

This chain joins TRBV4-1 and TRBJ1-4, with 8 bases fitting TRBD1. Germline CDR1 is MGHRA and CDR2 is YSYEKL. The V and J ends lost 5 bases and 0 bases, in that order; junction bases with no gene match: 2. The CDR3 is 15 residues long. The CDR3 DNA sequence: TGCGCCAGCAGCTCGGGACAGGCAACTAATGAAAAACTGTTTTTT. It codes for CASSSGQATNEKLFF.

This clone was observed once. This chain links TRBV5-6 with TRBJ1-5; D is uncertain. Per the germline V gene, CDR1 is SGHDT and CDR2 is YYEEEE. The V gene lost 0 bases and the J gene lost 2 bases, with 9 bases spanning the gap. This CDR3 contains 15 residues. CDR3 region: CASSLGSRGNQPQHF. The CDR3, as DNA: TGTGCCAGCAGCTTGGGGTCCCGAGGCAATCAGCCCCAGCATTTT.

The chain employs TRBV19 and TRBJ1-1; 10 bases map to TRBD1. There are 14 residues in the CDR3. With V trimmed by 7 bases and J by 5 bases, 7 bases remained unmatched. CDR1 is LNHDA and CDR2 is SQIVND in the germline V gene (reference sequence). The CDR3 bases are TGTGCCAGTACCAAGGACAGGGGGGCTACTGAAGCTTTCTTT. It translates to CASTKDRGATEAFF.

The rearrangement links TRBV18 to TRBJ2-7; TRBD2 agrees at 8 bases. Germline V CDR1 and CDR2: KGHSH, LQKENI. This CDR3 comprises 15 residues. With 3 bases clipped from V and 6 bases from J, the junction kept 10 bases outside the gene matches. The CDR3 region is CASSPGLAGVGEQYF. CDR3 nucleotides: TGTGCCAGCTCACCCGGTCTAGCGGGTGTTGGCGAGCAGTACTTC.

There are a few counts of this clone. CDR3 DNA: TGCGCCAGCAGCTTGGGTAGCGGGGGCGCCGCGGGGACCCAGTACTTC. Its translation is CASSLGSGGAAGTQYF. The J gene is TRBJ2-5, the V gene TRBV5-1; 9 bases are a match to TRBD2. CDR3 length: 16 amino acids. With 0 bases clipped from V and 7 bases from J, the junction kept 10 bases outside the gene matches. Germline assignment: CDR1 SGHRS and CDR2 YFSETQ.

This chain connects TRBV5-4 to TRBJ2-1; perhaps TRBD2 as D (7 bases). Trimming took off 4 bases at V and 9 bases at J, with 26 bases between the two ends. Germline assignment: CDR1 SGHNT and CDR2 YYREEE (reference sequence). This CDR3 region has 17 residues. The CDR3 loop is CASSHGGRDQWGREQFF. The CDR3 coding sequence is TGTGCCAGCAGCCACGGAGGGAGGGACCAATGGGGGCGTGAGCAGTTCTTC.

The chain uses TRBV11-3 and TRBJ2-1; TRBD2 matches 8 bases. CDR1 and CDR2 (germline): SGHNT, YENEEA. The CDR3 loop spans 14 amino acids. The ends lost 3 bases at V and 9 bases at J; junction bases unmatched: 7. The CDR3 sequence is CASSFDGGVGEQFF. The CDR3 DNA follows: TGTGCCAGCAGCTTCGACGGGGGGGTCGGTGAGCAGTTCTTC.

The V and J genes are TRBV20-1 and TRBJ2-7; D unresolved. CDR1 is DFQATT and CDR2 is SNEGSKA in the germline V gene (reference sequence). Trimming removed 3 bases at V and 5 bases at J, with 8 bases between. The CDR3 extends over 11 amino acids. The CDR3 region has the DNA TGCAGTGCTAGCCGTCCGGACGAGCAGTACTTC. Protein: CSASRPDEQYF.

The chain recombines TRBV6-5 with TRBJ1-3; possible D gene TRBD1, 5 bases. Germline V gene data show CDR1 as MNHEY and CDR2 as SVGAGI. V dropped 0 bases and J dropped 0 bases, with 9 bases sitting between them. The CDR3 runs 16 residues. CDR3 in amino acids: CASSYSGVSSGNTIYF. The CDR3 DNA follows: TGTGCCAGCAGTTACTCAGGGGTTTCCTCTGGAAACACCATATATTTT.

A few counts support this clone. J is TRBJ2-7 and V is TRBV28, with 11 positions matching TRBD1. V lost 6 bases, J lost 3 bases, and 4 bases stayed unmatched. The CDR3 runs 14 residues. Germline V gene sequence: CDR1 MDHEN, CDR2 SYDVKM. The CDR3 coding sequence is TGTGCCAGCAGAGAAGGGACAGGGGGCTACGAGCAGTACGTC. Its protein product is CASREGTGGYEQYV.

The chain couples TRBV11-3 to TRBJ2-1; the match to TRBD2 covers 14 bases. The V gene end was trimmed by 5 bases and the J gene end by 7 bases; junction bases not matched to a gene: 7. This CDR3 region has 16 residues. Germline CDR1 is SGHNT and CDR2 is YENEEA. This CDR3 reads CASSLGTSGSKNEQFF. The CDR3 region has the DNA TGTGCCAGCAGCCTCGGGACTAGCGGGAGCAAAAATGAGCAGTTCTTC.

The chain uses TRBV19 and TRBJ2-3; D is uncertain. The CDR3 runs 16 residues. CDR1 and CDR2 from the germline V gene are LNHDA and SQIVND (reference sequence). The V and J ends lost 0 bases and 0 bases respectively, with 10 bases between them. CDR3 region: CASSIDPGASTDTQYF. DNA for the CDR3: TGTGCCAGTAGTATAGATCCCGGAGCGAGCACAGATACGCAGTATTTT. Full variable domain (missing parts from reference TRBV19 and TRBJ2-3): DGGITQSPKYLFRKEGQNVTLSCEQNLNHDAMYWYRQDPGQGLRLIYYSQIVNDFQKGDIAEGYSVSREKKESFPLTVTSAQKNPTAFYLCASSIDPGASTDTQYFGPGTRLTVL.

V and J are TRBV4-1 and TRBJ1-3; D gene unclear. Germline values: CDR1 MGHRA, CDR2 YSYEKL. This CDR3 region has 17 residues. The germline V and J ends were trimmed by 5 bases and 4 bases, with 21 bases remaining between them. CDR3 loop: CASSYGGGRRRGNTIYF. The CDR3 DNA reads TGCGCCAGCAGCTATGGCGGTGGCAGAAGACGGGGAAACACCATATATTTT.